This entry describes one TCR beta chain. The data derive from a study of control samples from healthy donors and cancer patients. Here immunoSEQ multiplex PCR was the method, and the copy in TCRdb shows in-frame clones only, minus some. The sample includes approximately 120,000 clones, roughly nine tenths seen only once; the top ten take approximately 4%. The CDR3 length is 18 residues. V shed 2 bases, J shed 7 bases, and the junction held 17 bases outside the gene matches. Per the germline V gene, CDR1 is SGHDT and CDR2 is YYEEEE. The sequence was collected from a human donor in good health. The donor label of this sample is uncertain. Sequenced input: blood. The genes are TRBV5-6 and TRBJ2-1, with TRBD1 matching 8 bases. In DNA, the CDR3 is TGTGCCAGCAGCTTTCCACATTTCCAGGGGGCCTATTCTAATGAGCAGTTCTTC. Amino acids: CASSFPHFQGAYSNEQFF. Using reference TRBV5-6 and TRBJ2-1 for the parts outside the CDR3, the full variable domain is DAGVTQSPTHLIKTRGQQVTLRCSPKSGHDTVSWYQQALGQGPQFIFQYYEEEERQRGNFPDRFSGHQFPNYSSELNVNALLLGDSALYLCASSFPHFQGAYSNEQFFGPGTRLTVL.